The clone carrying this T cell receptor beta chain came up many times. A single-stranded UMI oligo with SP2 sequence was ligated to cDNA 3' ends. An equimolar mix of RC1.1 and RC1.2 primed the beta chain across TRBC1 and TRBC2. Each CDR3 protein gets one entry after TCRdb re-called the UMI-ligation and nested PCR reads with MiXCR. The sample carries about 32,000 distinct CDR3 sequences, approximately 7% recorded once. This CDR3 has 13 amino acids. The ends were cut back, 2 bases at V and 7 bases at J, with 9 bases in the middle. CDR1 and CDR2 from the germline V gene are GTSNPN and SVGIG (reference sequence). Known numbers of the T cell clone KT2 were added to PBMC. Fixed numbers of PBMC received varying amounts of KT2 cells. This record comes from a study of quantifying T cell responses using KT2 cells. As for the study in general: RNA was reverse transcribed with TCR alpha and beta constant-region primers.

This TCR derives from a human donor. The specimen was PBMCs spiked with cells of the T cell clone KT2. The chain has TRBV30 and TRBJ1-6, with D unclear. CDR3 coding DNA: TGTGCCTGGAGTACAAAAACCAATTCACCCCTCCACTTT. This translates into CAWSTKTNSPLHF. Complete variable domain (other parts from reference TRBV30 and TRBJ1-6): SQTIHQWPATLVQPVGSPLSLECTVEGTSNPNLYWYRQAAGRGLQLLFYSVGIGQISSEVPQNLSASRPQDRQFILSSKKLLLSDSGFYLCAWSTKTNSPLHFGNGTRLTVT.